The 14 T cell receptor beta chains listed next were all sequenced from one sample in a study of OX40 agonist ivuxolimab in advanced cancers. Sequenced by immunoSEQ multiplex PCR; TCRdb stores in-frame clones only, minus some. This table holds tens of thousands of clones, about 88% found once. Here the sequenced sample was CD4+ or CD8+ T cells sorted from blood, taken in a trial of the OX40 agonist ivuxolimab. The receptor set was obtained from an adult with an advanced solid tumor such as melanoma, head and neck, liver or kidney cancer.

The chain recombines TRBV9 with TRBJ2-5, with D possibly called TRBD1 or TRBD2 (6 bases each). The CDR3 is 15 amino acids. Trimming removed 0 bases from V and 11 bases from J, with 20 bases in between. Germline CDR1 and CDR2: SGDLS and YYNGEE. The CDR3 DNA reads as TGTGCCAGCAGCGTAGAAGGGGGACTCCTAGGGGAGCAGTACTTC. As protein: CASSVEGGLLGEQYF.

This chain uses TRBV27 with TRBJ1-6; 7 nucleotides agree with TRBD1. Germline loops: CDR1 MNHEY, CDR2 SMNVEV (reference sequence). The trim removed 5 bases at V and 7 bases at J, leaving 8 bases unmatched. This CDR3 has 15 residues. The CDR3 sequence: CASSNIPGQNSPLHF. CDR3 DNA sequence: TGTGCCAGCAGTAATATTCCGGGACAGAATTCACCCCTCCACTTT.

The V and J genes are TRBV30 and TRBJ1-5; D is possibly TRBD1 (5 bases). CDR1 and CDR2 (germline): GTSNPN, SVGIG (reference sequence). Trimming pared 1 base from V and 2 bases from J, leaving 9 bases between. The CDR3 is 14 amino acids. CDR3 protein: CAWSEGNGNQPQHF. CDR3 bases: TGTGCCTGGAGTGAGGGGAATGGCAATCAGCCCCAGCATTTT.

The chain has TRBV10-1 and TRBJ2-5; tentative D call: TRBD1 (6 bases). Trimming pared 3 bases from V and 4 bases from J, leaving 12 bases between. The CDR3 runs to 14 residues. Germline V lookup: CDR1 WNHNN, CDR2 SYGVQD (reference sequence). The CDR3 reads CASSDPRGPETQYF. CDR3 sequence (DNA): TGCGCCAGCAGTGACCCCAGGGGACCAGAGACCCAGTACTTC.

This chain joins TRBV7-8 and TRBJ2-3; TRBD2 matches 12 bases. Germline loops: CDR1 SGHVS, CDR2 FQNEAQ. This CDR3 has 15 amino acids. The V and J ends lost 5 bases and 3 bases, in that order; junction bases with no gene match: 3. CDR3 protein: CASSPTSGRTDTQYF. CDR3 coding DNA: TGTGCCAGCAGCCCGACTAGCGGGAGAACAGATACGCAGTATTTT.

V gene TRBV5-1 combines with J gene TRBJ1-4; D is possibly TRBD1 (5 bases). The germline gives CDR1 SGHRS, CDR2 YFSETQ. The ends were cut back, 3 bases at V and 5 bases at J, with 20 bases in the middle. This CDR3 contains 17 residues. DNA of the CDR3: TGCGCCAGCAGCTCCTTGGCTGCCGGGGCAAAAAATGAAAAACTGTTTTTT. It specifies CASSSLAAGAKNEKLFF. Filled out from reference TRBV5-1 and TRBJ1-4, the complete variable domain reads KAGVTQTPRYLIKTRGQQVTLSCSPISGHRSVSWYQQTPGQGLQFLFEYFSETQRNKGNFPGRFSGRQFSNSRSEMNVSTLELGDSALYLCASSSLAAGAKNEKLFFGSGTQLSVL.

The chain employs TRBV5-1 and TRBJ2-1, with no clear D. CDR3 length equals 12 residues. CDR1 SGHRS and CDR2 YFSETQ come from the germline V gene. The V end lost 1 base, the J end lost 6 bases, and 5 bases lay between the germline ends. DNA of the CDR3: TGCGCCAGCAGCTTGTCTAGCAATGAGCAGTTCTTC. Protein product: CASSLSSNEQFF.

The genes are TRBV20-1 and TRBJ2-7; D call uncertain. The V gene lost 3 bases and the J gene lost 2 bases, with 5 bases spanning the gap. This CDR3 has 11 amino acids. Germline CDR1 DFQATT, CDR2 SNEGSKA (reference sequence). Here the CDR3 reads CSASKPYEQYF. DNA of the CDR3: TGCAGTGCTAGTAAACCCTACGAGCAGTACTTC.

This chain joins TRBV5-1 and TRBJ2-1; 8 bases are a match to TRBD2. Germline CDR1 SGHRS, CDR2 YFSETQ. V lost 0 bases to trimming and J lost 3 bases; unmatched junction nucleotides: 11. This CDR3 region has 18 residues. CDR3 coding DNA: TGCGCCAGCAGCTTGGCGGGAGGGCCCACCCTTAGCTACAATGAGCAGTTCTTC. It encodes CASSLAGGPTLSYNEQFF.

V and J are TRBV5-1 and TRBJ2-7; a possible D gene is TRBD1 (6 bases). The CDR3 has 14 residues. The ends were cut back, 4 bases at V and 0 bases at J, with 11 bases in the middle. Germline values: CDR1 SGHRS, CDR2 YFSETQ. The CDR3 DNA reads TGCGCCAGCAGCCGGGACAATCTCTCCTACGAGCAGTACTTC. Translating it yields CASSRDNLSYEQYF.

This sequence joins TRBV18 and TRBJ2-7; TRBD2 aligns across 7 bases. This CDR3 spans 14 amino acids. Germline CDR1 and CDR2: KGHSH and LQKENI. With 4 bases clipped from V and 3 bases from J, the junction kept 6 bases outside the gene matches. CDR3 coding DNA: TGTGCCAGCTCACTGGGGGGGAGCTACTACGAGCAGTACTTC. Protein sequence: CASSLGGSYYEQYF.

This clone was detected a few times. V gene TRBV29-1 combines with J gene TRBJ1-2; the D gene is possibly TRBD1 (5 bases). Germline V CDR1 and CDR2: SQVTM, ANQGSEA. Trimming pared 4 bases from V and 3 bases from J, leaving 9 bases between. The CDR3 is 12 amino acids. CDR3 in amino acids: CSVAQGHYGYTF. The CDR3 bases are TGCAGCGTTGCCCAGGGTCACTATGGCTACACCTTC.

A single count supports this clone. The J gene is TRBJ1-2, the V gene TRBV4-1; no reliable D call. Germline V lookup: CDR1 MGHRA, CDR2 YSYEKL. The length of the CDR3 is 14 residues. Trimming left V 1 base short and J 4 bases short, with 10 bases between. The CDR3 protein is CASSQVLLSYGYTF. The CDR3, as DNA: TGCGCCAGCAGCCAAGTCCTATTGAGCTATGGCTACACCTTC.

This sequence joins TRBV2 and TRBJ2-3, with TRBD2 matching 8 bases. The trim removed 8 bases at V and 2 bases at J, leaving 6 bases unmatched. The CDR3 is 14 residues long. Per the germline V gene, CDR1 is SNHLY and CDR2 is FYNNEI. Here the CDR3 reads CASGGLDFTDTQYF. For the CDR3, the DNA is TGTGCCAGCGGGGGACTAGACTTCACAGATACGCAGTATTTT.